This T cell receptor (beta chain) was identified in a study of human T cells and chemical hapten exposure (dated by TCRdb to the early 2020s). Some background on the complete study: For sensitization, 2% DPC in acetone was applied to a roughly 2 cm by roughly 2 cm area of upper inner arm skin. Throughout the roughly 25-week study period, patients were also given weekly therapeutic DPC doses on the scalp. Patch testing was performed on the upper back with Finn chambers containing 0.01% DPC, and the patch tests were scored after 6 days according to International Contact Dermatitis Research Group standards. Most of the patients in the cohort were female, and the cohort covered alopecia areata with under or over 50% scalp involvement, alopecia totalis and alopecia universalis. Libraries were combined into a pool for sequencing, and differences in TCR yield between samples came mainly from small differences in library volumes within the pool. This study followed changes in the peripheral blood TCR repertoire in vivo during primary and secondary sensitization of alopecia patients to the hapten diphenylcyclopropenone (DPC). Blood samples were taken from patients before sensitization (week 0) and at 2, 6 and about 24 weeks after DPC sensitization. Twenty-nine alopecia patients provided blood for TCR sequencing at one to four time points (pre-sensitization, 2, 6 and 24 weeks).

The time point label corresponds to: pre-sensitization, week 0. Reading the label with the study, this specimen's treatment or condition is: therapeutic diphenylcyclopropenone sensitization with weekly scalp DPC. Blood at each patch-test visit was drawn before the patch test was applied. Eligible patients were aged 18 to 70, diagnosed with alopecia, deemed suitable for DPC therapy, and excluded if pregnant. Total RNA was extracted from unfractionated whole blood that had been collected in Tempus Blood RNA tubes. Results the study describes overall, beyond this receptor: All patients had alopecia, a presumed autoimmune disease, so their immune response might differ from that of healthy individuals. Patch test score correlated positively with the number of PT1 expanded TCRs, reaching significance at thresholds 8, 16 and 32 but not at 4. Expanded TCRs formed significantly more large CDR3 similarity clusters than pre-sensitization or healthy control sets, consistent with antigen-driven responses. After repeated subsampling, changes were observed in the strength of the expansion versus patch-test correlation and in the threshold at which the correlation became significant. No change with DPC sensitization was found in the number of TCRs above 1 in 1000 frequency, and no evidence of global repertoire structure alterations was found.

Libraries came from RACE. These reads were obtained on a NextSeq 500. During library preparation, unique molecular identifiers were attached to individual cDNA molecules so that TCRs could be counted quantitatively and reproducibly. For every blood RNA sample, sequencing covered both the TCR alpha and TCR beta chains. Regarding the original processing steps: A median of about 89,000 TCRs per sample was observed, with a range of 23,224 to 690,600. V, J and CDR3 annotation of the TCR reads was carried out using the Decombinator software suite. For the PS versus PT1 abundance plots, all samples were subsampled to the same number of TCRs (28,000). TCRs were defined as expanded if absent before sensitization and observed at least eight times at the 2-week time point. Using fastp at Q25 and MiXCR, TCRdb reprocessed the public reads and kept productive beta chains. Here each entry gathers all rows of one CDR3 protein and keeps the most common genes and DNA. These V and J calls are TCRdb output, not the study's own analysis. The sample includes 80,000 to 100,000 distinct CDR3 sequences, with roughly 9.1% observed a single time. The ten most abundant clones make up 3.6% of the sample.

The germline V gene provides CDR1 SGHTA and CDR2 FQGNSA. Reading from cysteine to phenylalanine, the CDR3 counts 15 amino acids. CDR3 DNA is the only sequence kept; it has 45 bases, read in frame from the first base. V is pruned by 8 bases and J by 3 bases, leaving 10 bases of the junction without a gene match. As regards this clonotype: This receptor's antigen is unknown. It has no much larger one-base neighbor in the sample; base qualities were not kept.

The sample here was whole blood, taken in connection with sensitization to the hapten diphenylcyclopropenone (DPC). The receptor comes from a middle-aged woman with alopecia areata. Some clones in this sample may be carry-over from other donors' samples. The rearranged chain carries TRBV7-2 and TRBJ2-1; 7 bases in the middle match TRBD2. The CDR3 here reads CASLSGAGSYNEQFF. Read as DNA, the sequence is TGTGCCAGCCTAAGCGGGGCGGGGAGCTACAATGAGCAGTTCTTC.